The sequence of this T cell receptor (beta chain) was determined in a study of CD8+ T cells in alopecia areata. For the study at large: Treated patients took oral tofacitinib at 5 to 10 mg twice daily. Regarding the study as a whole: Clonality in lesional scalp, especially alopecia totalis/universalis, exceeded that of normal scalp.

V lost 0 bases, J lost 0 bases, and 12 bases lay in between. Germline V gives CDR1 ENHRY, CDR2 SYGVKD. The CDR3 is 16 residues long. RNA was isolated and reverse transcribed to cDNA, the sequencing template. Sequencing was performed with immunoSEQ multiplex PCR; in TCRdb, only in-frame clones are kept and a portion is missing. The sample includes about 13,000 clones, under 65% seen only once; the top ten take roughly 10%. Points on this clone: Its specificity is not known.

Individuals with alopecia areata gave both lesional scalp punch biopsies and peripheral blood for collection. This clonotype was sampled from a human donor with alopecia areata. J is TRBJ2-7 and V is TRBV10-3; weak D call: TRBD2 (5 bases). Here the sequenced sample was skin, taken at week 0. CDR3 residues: CAISESEAVISYEQYF. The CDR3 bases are TGTGCCATCAGTGAGTCGGAGGCGGTGATCTCCTACGAGCAGTACTTC.